Following are 20 T cell receptor beta chains from one sample sequenced in a study of cytomegalovirus exposure and HLA in healthy donors. Primers for the PCR totalled 60 Vbeta and 13 Jbeta. The table came from immunoSEQ multiplex PCR; TCRdb's copy has only in-frame clones and leaves some out. The sample comprises about 100,000 clones, approximately 72% of which are singletons, and less than 15% rests with the top ten. Sequencing input: PBMCs. Receptors were obtained from a male donor in good health and CMV-seropositive.

Concerning this clone: A junction end diverges from the germline sequence, so it may reflect a read error. The chain is built from TRBV2 and TRBJ2-5; 14 nucleotides align to TRBD2. The CDR3 loop spans 16 amino acids. The germline V gene has CDR1 SNHLY and CDR2 FYNNEI. CDR3 sequence reads: CATSSGTSGGEETQYF. The CDR3, as DNA: TGTGCCACCAGTAGCGGGACTAGCGGGGGAGAGGAGACCCAGTACTTC.

The chain employs TRBV30 and TRBJ2-7, with D hard to call. The CDR3 covers 13 residues. V was shortened by 2 bases and J by 3 bases, with 11 bases between the two germline ends. Per germline, CDR1 GTSNPN and CDR2 SVGIG (reference sequence). The CDR3 sequence is CAWSRGVDYEQYF. As DNA, the CDR3 is TGTGCCTGGAGTAGAGGTGTGGACTACGAGCAGTACTTC.

Note on this clone: This sample also contains other DNA sequences that code for the same CDR3. V and J are TRBV7-8 and TRBJ1-5, with a tentative D call TRBD1 (6 bases). V was clipped by 2 bases and J by 0 bases, with 8 bases between them. The CDR3 is made up of 15 amino acids. Germline CDR1 SGHVS, CDR2 FQNEAQ. CDR3: CASSLTDSSNQPQHF. The CDR3 DNA reads TGTGCCAGCAGCTTAACGGACAGTAGCAATCAGCCCCAGCATTTT. Full variable domain (missing parts from reference TRBV7-8 and TRBJ1-5): GAGVSQSPRYKVAKRGQDVALRCDPISGHVSLFWYQQALGQGPEFLTYFQNEAQLDKSGLPSDRFFAERPEGSVSTLKIQRTQQEDSAVYLCASSLTDSSNQPQHFGDGTRLSIL.

The CDR3 sequence: CAGGGDILNSPLHF. The CDR3 DNA follows: TGTGCCGGAGGGGGGGACATACTCAATTCACCCCTCCACTTT. The chain employs TRBV30 and TRBJ1-6, with D possibly TRBD1 on 6 matching bases. Germline CDR1 is GTSNPN and CDR2 is SVGIG (reference sequence). The ends were cut back, 8 bases at V and 7 bases at J, with 18 bases in the middle. The CDR3 loop spans 14 amino acids.

V and J are TRBV9 and TRBJ1-4, with no clear D. V was trimmed by 0 bases and J by 6 bases, leaving 15 bases between them. CDR1 and CDR2 from the germline V gene are SGDLS and YYNGEE. This CDR3 contains 16 residues. The CDR3 sequence is CASSVASSETDEKLFF. The DNA for the CDR3 is TGTGCCAGCAGCGTAGCTTCCTCAGAGACTGATGAAAAACTGTTTTTT.

To note about this clone: This CDR3 fails to terminate in the conserved phenylalanine or tryptophan, so it likely reflects a read error. The DNA is omitted, as the CDR3 cannot be located on it reliably, and the CDR3 follows TCRdb's listing. This sequence joins TRBV27 and TRBJ2-7; the listed D gene, TRBD2, was not tested against the DNA. The CDR3 sequence runs 10 residues, both termini included. The V gene's germline CDR1 is MNHEY and CDR2 SMNVEV (reference sequence). The chain's CDR3 is CASSLSMSAI.

The chain employs TRBV6-1 and TRBJ1-2, with TRBD1 identical over 8 bases. The CDR3 has 14 residues. The germline CDR1 and CDR2 sequences are MNHNS and SASEGT. The J segment lost 4 bases and the V segment lost 9 bases, leaving 10 bases of the junction unmatched. The CDR3 sequence: CASWEQGDGYGYTF. CDR3 DNA: TGTGCCAGTTGGGAACAGGGGGATGGCTATGGCTACACCTTC.

Only one count was recorded for this clone. The V gene is TRBV9, the J gene TRBJ2-1, with D tentatively TRBD2 (7 bases). Germline lookup yields CDR1 SGDLS and CDR2 YYNGEE. The CDR3 totals 15 residues. V dropped 0 bases and J dropped 6 bases, with 13 bases sitting between them. The CDR3 protein is CASSVEGGALNEQFF. As DNA, the CDR3 is TGTGCCAGCAGCGTAGAGGGGGGGGCCCTCAATGAGCAGTTCTTC.

In its sample, this clone was seen once. The chain is built from TRBV28 and TRBJ1-2; D may be TRBD1 (6 bases). Germline CDR1 reads MDHEN; CDR2 reads SYDVKM. Trimming took off 5 bases at V and 7 bases at J, with 23 bases between the two ends. There are 16 residues in the CDR3. CDR3 in DNA: TGTGCCAGCAGTCCCGACACAGGAAGGGGGGGGCTTGGCTACACCTTC. Amino acid sequence: CASSPDTGRGGLGYTF.

V and J are TRBV19 and TRBJ2-7, with a weak D call TRBD2 (7 bases). V was trimmed by 3 bases and J by 5 bases, leaving 17 bases between them. Per the germline V gene, CDR1 is LNHDA and CDR2 is SQIVND (reference sequence). The CDR3 contains 15 residues. The CDR3 DNA reads TGTGCCAGTAGTATGGGTTGGGGGGGCATCGACGAGCAGTACTTC. This sequence encodes CASSMGWGGIDEQYF. Using reference TRBV19 and TRBJ2-7 for the parts outside the CDR3, the full variable domain is DGGITQSPKYLFRKEGQNVTLSCEQNLNHDAMYWYRQDPGQGLRLIYYSQIVNDFQKGDIAEGYSVSREKKESFPLTVTSAQKNPTAFYLCASSMGWGGIDEQYFGPGTRLTVT.

V is TRBV7-8 and J is TRBJ2-1; 9 bases agree with TRBD1. Losses at the gene ends were 5 bases for V and 7 bases for J; bases not matched to a gene: 9. Germline V CDR1 and CDR2: SGHVS, FQNEAQ. The CDR3 runs 15 residues. The CDR3 loop reads CASSPGTGTGNEQFF. CDR3 nucleotide sequence: TGTGCCAGCAGCCCCGGGACAGGGACGGGTAATGAGCAGTTCTTC.

The rearrangement joins TRBV30 to TRBJ1-2, with D uncertain. The CDR3 runs 12 residues. Germline-derived CDR1 and CDR2 are GTSNPN and SVGIG (reference sequence). V was shortened by 3 bases and J by 8 bases, with 13 bases between the two germline ends. CDR3 region: CAWRRQDGGYTF. CDR3 in DNA: TGTGCCTGGAGGAGGCAAGATGGGGGCTACACCTTC.

The chain links TRBV30 to TRBJ2-3; TRBD2 might be the D (7 bases). Trimming took 5 bases from V and 1 from J, leaving 13 bases between them. The CDR3 spans 14 residues. Germline loops: CDR1 GTSNPN, CDR2 SVGIG (reference sequence). CDR3: CAWSIGGGTDTQYF. CDR3 sequence (DNA): TGTGCCTGGTCTATAGGGGGGGGCACAGATACGCAGTATTTT.

J is TRBJ2-7 and V is TRBV30; the match to TRBD1 covers 9 bases. Germline V gene sequence: CDR1 GTSNPN, CDR2 SVGIG (reference sequence). V shed 7 bases, J shed 0 bases, and the junction held 4 bases outside the gene matches. The CDR3 totals 13 residues. CDR3 residues: CAFRQGVSYEQYF. In DNA, the CDR3 is TGTGCCTTCAGACAGGGGGTCTCCTACGAGCAGTACTTC. Complete variable domain (other parts from reference TRBV30 and TRBJ2-7): SQTIHQWPATLVQPVGSPLSLECTVEGTSNPNLYWYRQAAGRGLQLLFYSVGIGQISSEVPQNLSASRPQDRQFILSSKKLLLSDSGFYLCAFRQGVSYEQYFGPGTRLTVT.

In its sample, this clone was seen a few times. The chain couples TRBV6-7 to TRBJ2-6; D is possibly TRBD2 (6 bases). TRBV6-7 is flagged as an ORF with uncertain function. The CDR3 is made up of 18 amino acids. V was cut by 2 bases and J by 0 bases, with 14 bases left in between. This chain's CDR3 is CASSYGRFGSSGANVLTF. The CDR3 DNA reads TGTGCCAGCAGTTACGGGAGGTTCGGCAGCTCTGGGGCCAACGTCCTGACTTTC.

This clone was counted a few times. This chain connects TRBV7-9 to TRBJ1-1; possibly TRBD1 for D (5 bases). The CDR3 runs to 15 residues. V lost 5 bases to trimming and J lost 5 bases, with 18 bases between them. Germline CDR1 SEHNR, CDR2 FQNEAQ (reference sequence). The CDR3 is CASSPTVGGGTEAFF. CDR3 DNA sequence: TGTGCCAGCAGCCCCACCGTGGGGGGAGGAACTGAAGCTTTCTTT.

Notes on this clone: Its ends do not fully match the called genes, so a read error is possible. The V and J genes are TRBV6-5 and TRBJ2-2; D might be TRBD1 (6 bases). There are 15 residues in the CDR3. Germline CDR1 is MNHEY and CDR2 is SVGAGI. CDR3 in amino acids: CASRHRVLSTGELFF. CDR3 nucleotide sequence: TGTGCCAGCAGACACAGGGTATTGAGCACCGGAGAGCTGTTTTTT.

The chain joins TRBV30 to TRBJ2-5, with TRBD2 as a possible D gene (5 bases). Per germline, CDR1 GTSNPN and CDR2 SVGIG (reference sequence). Trimming left V 5 bases short and J 0 bases short, with 19 bases between. The CDR3 consists of 16 residues. The DNA of the CDR3 is TGTGCCTGGGACAAAGGCAGCGGAGAATACCAAGAGACCCAGTACTTC. Translation: CAWDKGSGEYQETQYF.

The chain joins TRBV5-1 to TRBJ1-2; 8 bases are shared with TRBD1. Looked up from germline, CDR1 is SGHRS and CDR2 is YFSETQ. The V and J ends lost 4 bases and 6 bases, in that order; junction bases with no gene match: 8. The CDR3 covers 14 residues. CDR3 bases: TGCGCCAGCAGCCCCCGTCAGGGGGCGGATGGCTACACCTTC. It codes for CASSPRQGADGYTF.

The V and J genes are TRBV19 and TRBJ1-2; 7 bases map to TRBD1. Trimming removed 8 bases from V and 4 bases from J; junction bases left unmatched: 13. The germline V gene encodes CDR1 LNHDA and CDR2 SQIVND (reference sequence). The CDR3 is 15 residues long. Written as DNA, the CDR3 is TGTGCCAGTCTTCCTCCGGGACAGCGACCCTATGGCTACACCTTC. Translating it yields CASLPPGQRPYGYTF.